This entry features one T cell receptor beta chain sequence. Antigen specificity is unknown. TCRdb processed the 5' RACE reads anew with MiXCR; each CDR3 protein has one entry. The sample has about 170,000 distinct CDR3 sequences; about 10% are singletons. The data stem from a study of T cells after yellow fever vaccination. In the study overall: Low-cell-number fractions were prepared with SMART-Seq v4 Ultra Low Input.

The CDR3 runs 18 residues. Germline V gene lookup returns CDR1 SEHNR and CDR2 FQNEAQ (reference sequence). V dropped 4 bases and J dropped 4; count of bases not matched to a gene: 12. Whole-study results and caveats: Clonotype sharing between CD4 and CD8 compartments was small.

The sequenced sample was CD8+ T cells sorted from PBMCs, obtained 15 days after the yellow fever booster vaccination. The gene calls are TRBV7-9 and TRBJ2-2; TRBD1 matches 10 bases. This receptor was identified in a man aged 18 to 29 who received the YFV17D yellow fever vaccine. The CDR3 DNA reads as TGTGCCAGCAGCTACGGGACAGGGGATTTGTTAAGCACCGGGGAGCTGTTTTTT. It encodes CASSYGTGDLLSTGELFF.